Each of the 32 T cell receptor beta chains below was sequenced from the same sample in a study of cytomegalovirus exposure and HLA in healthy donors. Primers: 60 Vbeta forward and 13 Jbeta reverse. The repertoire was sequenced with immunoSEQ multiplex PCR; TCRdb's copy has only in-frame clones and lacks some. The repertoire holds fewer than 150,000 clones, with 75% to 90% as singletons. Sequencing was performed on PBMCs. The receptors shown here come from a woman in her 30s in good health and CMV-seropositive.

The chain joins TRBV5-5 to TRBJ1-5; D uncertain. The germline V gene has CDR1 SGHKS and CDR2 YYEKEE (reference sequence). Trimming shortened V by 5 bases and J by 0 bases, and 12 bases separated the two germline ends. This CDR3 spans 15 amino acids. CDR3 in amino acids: CASRTRDNSNQPQHF. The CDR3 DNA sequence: TGTGCCAGCAGAACACGCGACAATAGCAATCAGCCCCAGCATTTT.

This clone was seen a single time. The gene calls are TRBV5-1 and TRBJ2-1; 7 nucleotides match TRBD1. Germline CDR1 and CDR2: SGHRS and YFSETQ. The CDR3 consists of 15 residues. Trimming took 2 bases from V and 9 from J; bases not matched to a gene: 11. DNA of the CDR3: TGCGCCAGCAGCTTACTCCAACAGGGGTTGGGTGAGCAGTTCTTC. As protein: CASSLLQQGLGEQFF.

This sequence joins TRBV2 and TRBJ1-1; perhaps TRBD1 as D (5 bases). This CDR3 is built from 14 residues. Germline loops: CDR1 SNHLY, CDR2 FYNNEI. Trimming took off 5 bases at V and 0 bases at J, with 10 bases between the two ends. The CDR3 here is CASSLATVNTEAFF. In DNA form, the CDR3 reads TGTGCCAGCAGTCTTGCGACAGTGAACACTGAAGCTTTCTTT. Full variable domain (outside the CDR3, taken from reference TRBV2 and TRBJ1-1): EPEVTQTPSHQVTQMGQEVILRCVPISNHLYFYWYRQILGQKVEFLVSFYNNEISEKSEIFDDQFSVERPDGSNFTLKIRSTKLEDSAMYFCASSLATVNTEAFFGQGTRLTVV.

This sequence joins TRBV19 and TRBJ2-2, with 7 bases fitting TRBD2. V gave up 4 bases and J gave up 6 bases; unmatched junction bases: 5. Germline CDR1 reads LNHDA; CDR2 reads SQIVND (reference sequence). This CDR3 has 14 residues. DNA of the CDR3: TGTGCCAGTAGTACGGGGGGTTATCCCGGGGAGCTGTTTTTT. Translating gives CASSTGGYPGELFF.

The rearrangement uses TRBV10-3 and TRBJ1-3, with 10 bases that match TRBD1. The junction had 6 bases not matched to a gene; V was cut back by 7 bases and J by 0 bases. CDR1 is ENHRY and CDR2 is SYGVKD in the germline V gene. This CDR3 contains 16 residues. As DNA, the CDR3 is TGTGCCATCACCCTGGGGACAGGGGCCTCTGGAAACACCATATATTTT. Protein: CAITLGTGASGNTIYF.

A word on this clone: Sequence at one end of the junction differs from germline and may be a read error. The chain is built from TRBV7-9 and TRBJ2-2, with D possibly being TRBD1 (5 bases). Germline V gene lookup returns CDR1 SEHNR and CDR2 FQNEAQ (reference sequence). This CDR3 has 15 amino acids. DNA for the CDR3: TGTTCCAGCCCTTTGTTGGTAGGGGCAACCGGGGAGCTGTTTTTT. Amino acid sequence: CSSPLLVGATGELFF.

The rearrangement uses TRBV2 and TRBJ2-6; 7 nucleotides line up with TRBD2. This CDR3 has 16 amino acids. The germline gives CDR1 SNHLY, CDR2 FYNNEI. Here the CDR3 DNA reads TGTGTCAACAGGCCTAGCGGTTACTCTGGGGCCAACGTCCTGACTTTC. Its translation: CVNRPSGYSGANVLTF.

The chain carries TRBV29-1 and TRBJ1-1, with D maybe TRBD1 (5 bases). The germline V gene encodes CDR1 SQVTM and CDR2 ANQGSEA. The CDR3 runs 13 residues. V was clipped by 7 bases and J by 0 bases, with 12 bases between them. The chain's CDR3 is CSGSTGVNTEAFF. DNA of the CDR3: TGCAGCGGGTCTACGGGGGTGAACACTGAAGCTTTCTTT.

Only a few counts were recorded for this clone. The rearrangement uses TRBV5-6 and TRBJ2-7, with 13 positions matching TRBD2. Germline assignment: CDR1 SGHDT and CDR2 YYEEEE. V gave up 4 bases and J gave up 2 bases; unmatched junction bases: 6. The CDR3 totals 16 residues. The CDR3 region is CASSPGTSGAAYEQYF. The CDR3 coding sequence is TGTGCCAGCAGCCCTGGGACTAGCGGGGCCGCCTACGAGCAGTACTTC.

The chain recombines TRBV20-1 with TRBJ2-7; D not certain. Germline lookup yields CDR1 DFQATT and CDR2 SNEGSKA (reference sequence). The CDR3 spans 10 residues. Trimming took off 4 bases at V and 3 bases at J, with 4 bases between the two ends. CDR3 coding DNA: TGCAGTGCTACACTCTACGAGCAGTACTTC. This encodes CSATLYEQYF.

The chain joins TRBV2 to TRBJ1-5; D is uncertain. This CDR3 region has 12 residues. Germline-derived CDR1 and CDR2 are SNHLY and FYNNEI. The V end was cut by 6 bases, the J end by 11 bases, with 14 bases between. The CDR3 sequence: CASRDGPGAQHF. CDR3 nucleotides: TGTGCCAGCAGGGACGGACCCGGGGCCCAGCATTTT.

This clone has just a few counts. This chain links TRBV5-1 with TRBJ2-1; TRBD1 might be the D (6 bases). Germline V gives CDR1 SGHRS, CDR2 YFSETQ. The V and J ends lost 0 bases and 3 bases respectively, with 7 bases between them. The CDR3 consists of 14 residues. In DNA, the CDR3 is TGCGCCAGCAGCTTGGGGACAGACTACAATGAGCAGTTCTTC. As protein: CASSLGTDYNEQFF.

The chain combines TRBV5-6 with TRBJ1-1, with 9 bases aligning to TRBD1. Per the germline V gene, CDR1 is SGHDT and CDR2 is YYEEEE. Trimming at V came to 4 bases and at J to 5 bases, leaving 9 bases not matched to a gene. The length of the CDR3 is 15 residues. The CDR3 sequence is CASSLPNRGHTEAFF. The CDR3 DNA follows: TGTGCCAGCAGCCTTCCCAACAGGGGGCATACTGAAGCTTTCTTT. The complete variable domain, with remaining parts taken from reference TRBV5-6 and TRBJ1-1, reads DAGVTQSPTHLIKTRGQQVTLRCSPKSGHDTVSWYQQALGQGPQFIFQYYEEEERQRGNFPDRFSGHQFPNYSSELNVNALLLGDSALYLCASSLPNRGHTEAFFGQGTRLTVV.

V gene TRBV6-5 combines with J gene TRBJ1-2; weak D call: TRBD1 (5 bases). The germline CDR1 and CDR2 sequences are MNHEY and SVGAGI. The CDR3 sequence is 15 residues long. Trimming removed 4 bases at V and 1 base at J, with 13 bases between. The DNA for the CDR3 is TGTGCCAGCAGTTCCCCCGGGGGGGTTAACTATGGCTACACCTTC. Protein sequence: CASSSPGGVNYGYTF.

The CDR3 protein is CASSRFVDSTYEQYF. In DNA, the CDR3 is TGTGCCAGCAGTCGATTCGTGGACAGTACCTACGAGCAGTACTTC. The chain combines TRBV6-5 with TRBJ2-7; the D gene is possibly TRBD1 (6 bases). This CDR3 has 15 residues. V dropped 5 bases and J dropped 2 bases, with 16 bases sitting between them. CDR1 is MNHEY and CDR2 is SVGAGI in the germline V gene.

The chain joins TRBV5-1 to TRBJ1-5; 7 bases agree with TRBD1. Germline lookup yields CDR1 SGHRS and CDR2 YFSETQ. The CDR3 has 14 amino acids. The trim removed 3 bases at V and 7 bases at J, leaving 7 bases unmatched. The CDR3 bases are TGCGCCAGCAGCTCTTCAACAGGGGAACAGCCCCAGCATTTT. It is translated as CASSSSTGEQPQHF.

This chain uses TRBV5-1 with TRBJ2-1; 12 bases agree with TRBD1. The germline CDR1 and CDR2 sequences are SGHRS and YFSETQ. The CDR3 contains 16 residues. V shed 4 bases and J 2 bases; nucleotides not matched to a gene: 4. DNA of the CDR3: TGCGCCAGCAGCACCGGGACAGGGGGCCCCTACAATGAGCAGTTCTTC. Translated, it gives CASSTGTGGPYNEQFF.

The CDR3 DNA reads TGTGCCAGCAGTTCCCCGGACACTTCCTACGAGCAGTACTTC. Translating gives CASSSPDTSYEQYF. The rearrangement uses TRBV28 and TRBJ2-7, with D possibly TRBD1 on 5 matching bases. Germline CDR1 MDHEN, CDR2 SYDVKM. The CDR3 is made up of 14 amino acids. With 4 bases removed from V and 1 base from J, the gap between germline ends came to 11 bases.

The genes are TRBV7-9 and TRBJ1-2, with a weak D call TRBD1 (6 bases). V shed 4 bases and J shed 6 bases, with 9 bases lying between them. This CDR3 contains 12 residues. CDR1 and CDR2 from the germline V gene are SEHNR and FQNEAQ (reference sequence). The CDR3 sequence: CASSSRQDGYTF. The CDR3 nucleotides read TGTGCCAGCAGCTCCCGACAGGATGGCTACACCTTC.

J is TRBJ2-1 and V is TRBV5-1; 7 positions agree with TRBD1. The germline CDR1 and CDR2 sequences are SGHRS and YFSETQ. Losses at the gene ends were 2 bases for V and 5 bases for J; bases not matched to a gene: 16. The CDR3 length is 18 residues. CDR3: CASSLNGKPGQGDNEQFF. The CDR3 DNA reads TGCGCCAGCAGCTTAAACGGAAAGCCCGGGCAGGGGGACAATGAGCAGTTCTTC.

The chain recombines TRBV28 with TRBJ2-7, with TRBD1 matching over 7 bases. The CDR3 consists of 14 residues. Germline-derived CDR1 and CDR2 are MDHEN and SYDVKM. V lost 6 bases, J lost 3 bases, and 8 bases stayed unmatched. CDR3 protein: CASSTGTAFYEQYF. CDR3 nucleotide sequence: TGTGCCAGCAGCACCGGGACAGCTTTCTACGAGCAGTACTTC.

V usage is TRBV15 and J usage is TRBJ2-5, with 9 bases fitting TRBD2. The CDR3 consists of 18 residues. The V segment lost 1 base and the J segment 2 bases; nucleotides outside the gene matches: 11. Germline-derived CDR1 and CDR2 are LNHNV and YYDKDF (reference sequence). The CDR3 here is CATSRGETAGGRQETQYF. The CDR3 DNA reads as TGTGCCACCAGCAGAGGAGAAACAGCGGGGGGCCGGCAAGAGACCCAGTACTTC. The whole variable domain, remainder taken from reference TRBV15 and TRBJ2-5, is DAMVIQNPRYQVTQFGKPVTLSCSQTLNHNVMYWYQQKSSQAPKLLFHYYDKDFNNEADTPDNFQSRRPNTSFCFLDIRSPGLGDTAMYLCATSRGETAGGRQETQYFGPGTRLLVL.

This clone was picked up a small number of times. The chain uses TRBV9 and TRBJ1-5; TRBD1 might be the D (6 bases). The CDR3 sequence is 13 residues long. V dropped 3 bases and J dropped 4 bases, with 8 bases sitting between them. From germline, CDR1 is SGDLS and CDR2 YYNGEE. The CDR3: CASSEGGNQPQHF. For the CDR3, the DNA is TGTGCCAGCAGCGAGGGGGGGAATCAGCCCCAGCATTTT.

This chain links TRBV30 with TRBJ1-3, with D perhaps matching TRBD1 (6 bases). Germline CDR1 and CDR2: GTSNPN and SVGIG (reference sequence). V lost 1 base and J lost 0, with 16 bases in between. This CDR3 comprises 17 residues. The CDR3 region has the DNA TGTGCCTGGAGTGCGGGACACTCTATCCGCTCTGGAAACACCATATATTTT. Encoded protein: CAWSAGHSIRSGNTIYF.

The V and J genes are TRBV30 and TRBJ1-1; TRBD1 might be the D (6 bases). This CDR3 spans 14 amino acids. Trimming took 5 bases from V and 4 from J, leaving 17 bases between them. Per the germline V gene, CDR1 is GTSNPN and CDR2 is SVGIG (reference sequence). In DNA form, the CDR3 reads TGTGCCTGGGGAACAGGGTCTTGGGTCACTGAAGCTTTCTTT. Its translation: CAWGTGSWVTEAFF. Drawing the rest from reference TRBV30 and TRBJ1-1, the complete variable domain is SQTIHQWPATLVQPVGSPLSLECTVEGTSNPNLYWYRQAAGRGLQLLFYSVGIGQISSEVPQNLSASRPQDRQFILSSKKLLLSDSGFYLCAWGTGSWVTEAFFGQGTRLTVV.

CDR3 amino acids: CASSTQGGDYGYTF. The CDR3 nucleotides are TGTGCCAGTAGTACCCAGGGAGGGGACTATGGCTACACCTTC. V usage is TRBV19 and J usage is TRBJ1-2, with D maybe TRBD1 (5 bases). The CDR3 totals 14 residues. V lost 4 bases, J lost 3 bases, and 12 bases lay in between. In germline, CDR1 is LNHDA, CDR2 SQIVND (reference sequence).

The CDR3 loop reads CASSPPGHMNTEAFF. For the CDR3, the DNA is TGTGCCAGCAGTCCCCCGGGACACATGAACACTGAAGCTTTCTTT. The V and J genes are TRBV28 and TRBJ1-1; TRBD1 is a possible D gene (6 bases). The CDR3 length is 15 residues. CDR1 and CDR2 (germline): MDHEN, SYDVKM. Trimming removed 5 bases from V and 0 bases from J, with 13 bases in between.

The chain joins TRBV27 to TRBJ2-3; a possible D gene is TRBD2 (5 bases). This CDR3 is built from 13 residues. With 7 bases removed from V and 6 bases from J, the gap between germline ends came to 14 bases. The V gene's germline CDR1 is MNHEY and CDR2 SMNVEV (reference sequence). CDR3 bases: TGTGCCAGCACTACCAATTCGGGGGATACGCAGTATTTT. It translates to CASTTNSGDTQYF.

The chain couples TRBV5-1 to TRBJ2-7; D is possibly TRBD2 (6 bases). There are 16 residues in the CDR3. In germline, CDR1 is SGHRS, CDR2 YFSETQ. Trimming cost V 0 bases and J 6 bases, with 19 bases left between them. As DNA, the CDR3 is TGCGCCAGCAGCTTGGTATCTATCGGGCAGGAGGGCGAGCAGTACTTC. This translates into CASSLVSIGQEGEQYF.

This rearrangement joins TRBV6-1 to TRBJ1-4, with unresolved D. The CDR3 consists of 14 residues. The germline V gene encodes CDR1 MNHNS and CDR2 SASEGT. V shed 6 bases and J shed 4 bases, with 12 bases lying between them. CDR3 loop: CASSLAQFNEKLFF. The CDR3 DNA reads TGTGCCAGCAGCCTGGCACAGTTTAATGAAAAACTGTTTTTT.

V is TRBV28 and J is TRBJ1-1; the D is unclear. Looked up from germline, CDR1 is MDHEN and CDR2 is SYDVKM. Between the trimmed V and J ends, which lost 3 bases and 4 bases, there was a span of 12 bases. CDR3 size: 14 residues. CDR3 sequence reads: CASSFLTGSTEAFF. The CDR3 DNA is TGTGCCAGCAGTTTCCTCACCGGGAGCACTGAAGCTTTCTTT.

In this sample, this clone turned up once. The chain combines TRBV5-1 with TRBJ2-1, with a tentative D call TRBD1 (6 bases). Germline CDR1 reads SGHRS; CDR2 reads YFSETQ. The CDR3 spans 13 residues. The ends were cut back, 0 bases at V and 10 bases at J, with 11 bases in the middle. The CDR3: CASSLGQAQEQFF. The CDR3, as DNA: TGCGCCAGCAGCTTGGGACAGGCCCAAGAGCAGTTCTTC.